This TCR beta chain is from a study of immune evolution from preneoplasia to lung adenocarcinoma (dated by TCRdb to the early 2020s). As for the study more broadly: HLA loss of heterozygosity was seen in about 7%, 15% and 30% of AIS, MIA and ADC lesions, and in no AAH lesions. Immune contexture across lung adenocarcinoma precursors and invasive adenocarcinoma was profiled using immune gene expression, TCR sequencing and multiplex immunofluorescence. Resected precursor lesions (AAH, AIS, MIA) and invasive adenocarcinomas were each compared against paired morphologically normal lung tissue. The sample size was set by how many specimens were available, not by a prior power calculation. The immune data were combined with whole exome sequencing and methylation data from the same cohort of nodules. In total, the cohort included some 50 patients with pulmonary nodules, all of whom underwent surgical resection. TCR sequencing data were obtained from under 60 patients. It was reported in the study that 100 to 110 samples were used for TCR sequencing. POLYSOLVER was used to infer Class I HLA alleles from exome data, while LOHHLA was used to detect allele-specific HLA loss. What the work shows at the level of the full study, not this receptor alone: Findings were based on association rather than direct causation; larger cohorts with long-term follow-up and longitudinal biopsies were deemed needed. Normal lung had the highest top T cell clone frequencies, and these frequencies appeared to fall progressively from AAH through AIS, MIA and invasive adenocarcinoma. All patients were from Japan and China, so applicability to Western populations was uncertain. Clonality was highest in normal lung, while later-stage lesions appeared to have lower clonality but higher T cell density and diversity. The highest T cell clonality was observed in KRAS-mutant nodules compared with EGFR-mutant or double wild-type lesions.

This clone was detected a few times. The specificity of this receptor is unknown. No clone much larger than this one lies a single base away; base qualities are absent. The germline ends are 8 bases apart after V is trimmed by 0 bases and J by 5 bases. CDR3 length: 13 amino acids, cysteine to phenylalanine. Only the CDR3 DNA stays, 39 bases, in frame from base 1. The germline V gene (reference sequence) yields SGHKS for CDR1 and YYEKEE for CDR2. Using the immunoSEQ hsTCRbeta Kit, TCR beta CDR3 regions were sequenced from DNA. The original pipeline was this. TCR sequencing data were analysed with the ImmunoSEQ Analyzer. T cell clonality was defined as 1 minus Pielou's evenness, as computed on productive rearrangements. To measure T cell diversity, the inverse Simpson index was applied to productive templates. T cell density was TCR beta template counts normalized to usable DNA, estimated by amplifying and sequencing housekeeping genes. Two-sided Kruskal-Wallis tests were used to compare TCR metrics between histologic stages. TCRdb re-hosts the immuneACCESS table, in-frame sequences only. Its copies lack some clones; in the studies checked, an unresolved V gene accounts for under half of them, and the cause for the rest is not known. That table gives V, J and clone size, and the DNA gave D and trimming. The sample table holds some 4,700 clones, of which 60% to 85% were seen once. Approximately 8% of the sample rests with the top ten.

Resection was performed on patients in Japan or China between 2014 and 2017. Histologic diagnosis of each case was confirmed independently by two lung cancer pathologists on H&E slides. For nucleic acid extraction, premalignant or tumor cells were enriched by macro-dissection following pathologic assessment. DNA was isolated from FFPE tissue using the AllPrep DNA/RNA FFPE Kit. This receptor chain uses TRBV5-5 and TRBJ1-2; D gene: possibly TRBD1, on 5 matching bases. The TCR was taken from a person aged 55-80 years with lung adenocarcinoma. What was sequenced was FFPE lung adenocarcinoma in situ tissue. Reading the label with the study, this specimen's cell subset or site is: preinvasive adenocarcinoma in situ (AIS). The sequence in DNA is TGTGCCAGCAGCTTGGGACAGCTATATGGCTACACCTTC. It translates to CASSLGQLYGYTF.